The 8 T cell receptor beta chains given below trace back to one sample, sequenced in a study of T cell changes during pregnancy in multiple sclerosis. The method was immunoSEQ multiplex PCR; TCRdb's version includes in-frame clones alone and lacks a portion of them. The data hold about 33,000 clones, with around 90% observed a single time. Sequenced here: CD4+ T cells from peripheral blood mononuclear cells, sampled in the second trimester of pregnancy. The source is a female donor in good health, enrolled as a control in a pregnancy study.

The rearrangement uses TRBV19 and TRBJ2-7, with TRBD1 matching 11 bases. Losses at the gene ends were 0 bases for V and 4 bases for J; bases not matched to a gene: 2. This CDR3 is 15 amino acids long. CDR1 is LNHDA, CDR2 SQIVND, per germline (reference sequence). CDR3 in amino acids: CASSIEDRGPYEQYF. Here the CDR3 DNA reads TGTGCCAGTAGTATAGAGGACAGGGGGCCGTACGAGCAGTACTTC.

This clone has a single count. J is TRBJ2-1 and V is TRBV30, with 8 bases lining up with TRBD2. The trim removed 3 bases at V and 8 bases at J, leaving 9 bases unmatched. CDR1 GTSNPN and CDR2 SVGIG come from the germline V gene (reference sequence). The CDR3 sequence is 14 residues long. The CDR3 region has the DNA TGTGCCTGGAGAATGAGCGGGAGCGGATATGAGCAGTTCTTC. Encoded protein: CAWRMSGSGYEQFF.

The chain employs TRBV7-2 and TRBJ2-3, with 7 bases aligning to TRBD2. V trimming: 2 bases; J trimming: 0 bases; junction bases outside the gene matches: 5. CDR1 is SGHTA and CDR2 is FQGNSA in the germline V gene. This CDR3 region has 16 residues. The CDR3 DNA follows: TGTGCCAGCAGCTTACTGGGGCGGGGGAGCACAGATACGCAGTATTTT. It translates to CASSLLGRGSTDTQYF.

This rearrangement joins TRBV18 to TRBJ1-5; D is unclear. CDR3 length equals 16 residues. Trimming removed 1 base from V and 2 bases from J, with 12 bases in between. CDR1 and CDR2 (germline): KGHSH, LQKENI. The chain's CDR3 is CASSPLSRSGNQPQHF. The CDR3 nucleotides are TGTGCCAGCTCACCACTGAGCCGCAGCGGCAATCAGCCCCAGCATTTT.

This chain connects TRBV19 to TRBJ1-5, with TRBD1 matching over 8 bases. With 3 bases clipped from V and 4 bases from J, the junction kept 5 bases outside the gene matches. The germline gives CDR1 LNHDA, CDR2 SQIVND (reference sequence). This CDR3 contains 15 residues. CDR3 in DNA: TGTGCCAGTAGTATCCAGGGGGCGAAAAATCAGCCCCAGCATTTT. Its translation is CASSIQGAKNQPQHF. Based on the CDR3 plus reference TRBV19 and TRBJ1-5, the full variable domain is DGGITQSPKYLFRKEGQNVTLSCEQNLNHDAMYWYRQDPGQGLRLIYYSQIVNDFQKGDIAEGYSVSREKKESFPLTVTSAQKNPTAFYLCASSIQGAKNQPQHFGDGTRLSIL.

This chain uses TRBV27 with TRBJ2-3; D gene ambiguous. The V gene lost 7 bases and the J gene lost 6 bases, with 8 bases spanning the gap. Germline V gene lookup returns CDR1 MNHEY and CDR2 SMNVEV (reference sequence). The CDR3 loop spans 11 amino acids. CDR3 region: CASTGSDTQYF. CDR3 DNA: TGTGCCAGCACAGGATCGGATACGCAGTATTTT.

J is TRBJ2-2 and V is TRBV7-9; 8 bases match TRBD1. This CDR3 region has 15 residues. Germline values: CDR1 SEHNR, CDR2 FQNEAQ (reference sequence). The V segment lost 5 bases and the J segment 2 bases; nucleotides outside the gene matches: 4. The DNA of the CDR3 is TGTGCCAGCAGCCTGGGACAGGCTAACACCGGGGAGCTGTTTTTT. It codes for CASSLGQANTGELFF.

This chain links TRBV29-1 with TRBJ2-1, with 11 bases lining up with TRBD2. The trim removed 6 bases at V and 2 bases at J, leaving 6 bases unmatched. Germline assignment: CDR1 SQVTM and CDR2 ANQGSEA. This CDR3 has 15 amino acids. The CDR3 spells CSVISGRAAYNEQFF. The DNA for the CDR3 is TGCAGCGTAATTAGCGGGAGGGCAGCCTACAATGAGCAGTTCTTC.